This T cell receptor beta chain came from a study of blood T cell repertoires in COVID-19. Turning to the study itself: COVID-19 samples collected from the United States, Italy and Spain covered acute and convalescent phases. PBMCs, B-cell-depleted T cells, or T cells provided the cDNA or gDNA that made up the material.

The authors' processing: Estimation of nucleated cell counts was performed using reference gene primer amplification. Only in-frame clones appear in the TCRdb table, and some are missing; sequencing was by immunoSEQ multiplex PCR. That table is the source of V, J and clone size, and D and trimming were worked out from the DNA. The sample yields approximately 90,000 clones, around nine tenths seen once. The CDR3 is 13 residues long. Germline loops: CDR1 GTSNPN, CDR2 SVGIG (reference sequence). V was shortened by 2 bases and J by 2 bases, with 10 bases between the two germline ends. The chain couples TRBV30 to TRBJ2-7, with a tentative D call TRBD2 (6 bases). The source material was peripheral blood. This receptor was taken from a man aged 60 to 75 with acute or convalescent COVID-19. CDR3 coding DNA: TGTGCCTGGAGTACGGAGGGAGCCTACGAGCAGTACTTC. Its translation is CAWSTEGAYEQYF.